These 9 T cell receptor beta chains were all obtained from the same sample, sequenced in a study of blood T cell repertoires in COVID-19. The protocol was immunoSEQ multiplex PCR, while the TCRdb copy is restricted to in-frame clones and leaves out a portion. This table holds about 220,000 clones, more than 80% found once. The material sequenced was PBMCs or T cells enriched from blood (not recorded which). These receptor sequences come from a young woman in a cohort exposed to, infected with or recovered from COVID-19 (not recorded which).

The CDR3 loop is CASSSDWGNQPQHF. The CDR3 DNA reads as TGTGCCAGCAGCTCGGACTGGGGCAATCAGCCCCAGCATTTT. The V call is TRBV7-9, the J call TRBJ1-5; D gene ambiguous. V lost 4 bases and J lost 2, with 9 bases in between. Germline lookup yields CDR1 SEHNR and CDR2 FQNEAQ (reference sequence). The CDR3 is 14 amino acids.

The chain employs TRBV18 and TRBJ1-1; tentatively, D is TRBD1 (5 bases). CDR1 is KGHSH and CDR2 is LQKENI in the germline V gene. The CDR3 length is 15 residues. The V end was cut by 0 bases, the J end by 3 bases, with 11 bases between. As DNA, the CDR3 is TGTGCCAGCTCACCACCCGGGGGTGGGGACACTGAAGCTTTCTTT. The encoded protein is CASSPPGGGDTEAFF.

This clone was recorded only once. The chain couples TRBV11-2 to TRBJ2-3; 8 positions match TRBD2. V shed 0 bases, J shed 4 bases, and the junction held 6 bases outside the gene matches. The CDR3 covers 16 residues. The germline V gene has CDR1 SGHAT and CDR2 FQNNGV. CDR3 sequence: CASSLDLIAGPDTQYF. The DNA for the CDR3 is TGTGCCAGCAGCTTAGATCTTATAGCGGGACCAGATACGCAGTATTTT.

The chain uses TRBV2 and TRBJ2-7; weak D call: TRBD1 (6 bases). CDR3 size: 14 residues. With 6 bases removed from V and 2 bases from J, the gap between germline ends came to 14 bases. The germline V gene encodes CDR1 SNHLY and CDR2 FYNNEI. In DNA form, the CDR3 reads TGTGCCAGCAGCCTTCAGGGGCAGACCTACGAGCAGTACTTC. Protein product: CASSLQGQTYEQYF.

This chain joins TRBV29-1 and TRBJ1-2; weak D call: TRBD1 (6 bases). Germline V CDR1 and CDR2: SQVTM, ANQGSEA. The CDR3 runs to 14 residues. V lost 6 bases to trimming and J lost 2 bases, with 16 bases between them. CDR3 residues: CSVVPGATNYGYTF. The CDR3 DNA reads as TGCAGCGTCGTTCCAGGGGCGACAAACTATGGCTACACCTTC.

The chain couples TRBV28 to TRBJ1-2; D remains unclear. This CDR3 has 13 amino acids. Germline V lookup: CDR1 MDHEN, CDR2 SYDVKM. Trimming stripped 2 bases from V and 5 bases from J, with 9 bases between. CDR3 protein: CASSLLGGYGYTF. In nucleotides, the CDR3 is TGTGCCAGCAGTTTACTAGGTGGTTATGGCTACACCTTC.

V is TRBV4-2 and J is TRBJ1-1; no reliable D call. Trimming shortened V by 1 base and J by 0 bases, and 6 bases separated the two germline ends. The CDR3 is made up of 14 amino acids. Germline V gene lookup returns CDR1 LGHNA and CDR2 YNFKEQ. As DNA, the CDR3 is TGTGCCAGCAGCCAAGGAGCGATGAACACTGAAGCTTTCTTT. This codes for CASSQGAMNTEAFF.

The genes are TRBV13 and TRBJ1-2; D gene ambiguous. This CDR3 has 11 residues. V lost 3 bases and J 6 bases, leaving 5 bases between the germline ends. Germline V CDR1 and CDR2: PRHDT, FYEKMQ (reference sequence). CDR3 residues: CASSLFNGYTF. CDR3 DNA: TGTGCCAGCAGCTTGTTCAATGGCTACACCTTC.

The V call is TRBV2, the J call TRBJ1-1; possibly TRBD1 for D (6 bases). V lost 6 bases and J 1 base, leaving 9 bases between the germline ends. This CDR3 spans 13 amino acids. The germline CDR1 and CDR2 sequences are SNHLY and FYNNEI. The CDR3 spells CASRGQPNTEAFF. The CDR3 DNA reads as TGTGCCAGCAGGGGACAACCGAACACTGAAGCTTTCTTT.